This is a list of T cell receptor beta chains from one sample in a study of cytomegalovirus exposure and HLA in healthy donors. Clones were read by immunoSEQ multiplex PCR, and TCRdb kept only the in-frame ones, dropping some. The sample yields some 110,000 clones, roughly 77% seen once. Sequenced: PBMCs. These receptors all come from a man aged 45-65 years in good health and CMV-seropositive. Both conserved end residues are part of each CDR3. D genes are given only for firm matches. Size values are once, few and many counts, or a class for expanded clones, and some rows have none.

J | D | V | size | DNA | CDR3
TRBJ1-5 | - | TRBV18 | once | TGTGCCAGCGCGGGGGCAGACCCCAATCAGCCCCAGCATTTT | CASAGADPNQPQHF
TRBJ1-2 | - | TRBV19 | - | TGTGCCACATGGGCCGGACTGCCGAACTATGGCTACACCTTC | CATWAGLPNYGYTF
TRBJ2-3 | TRBD2 | TRBV5-1 | many | TGCGCCAGCGGGGCAGGCGGGGGAACCGCAGGAGATACGCAGTATTTT | CASGAGGGTAGDTQYF
TRBJ1-2 | TRBD1 | TRBV5-1 | - | TGCGCCAGCAGTCCTGGACAGGAGCCTCGACGAAACTATGGCTACACCTTC | CASSPGQEPRRNYGYTF
TRBJ1-6 | TRBD1 | TRBV6-5 | - | TGTGCCAGCAGTTACACAGGGGGGGGATCACCCCTCCACTTT | CASSYTGGGSPLHF
TRBJ1-2 | TRBD1 | TRBV5-1 | few | TGCGCCAGCAGAAGCGTCCTCAGGGGGCCGAGTGGCTACACCTTC | CASRSVLRGPSGYTF
TRBJ1-4 | - | TRBV30 | - | TGTGCCTGGAGAGAAACTGGGACACCTAATGAAAAACTGTTTTTT | CAWRETGTPNEKLFF
TRBJ2-1 | - | TRBV9 | - | TGTGCCAGCAGCCCGGTTATTTCCTACAATGAGCAGTTCTTC | CASSPVISYNEQFF
TRBJ1-1 | - | TRBV6-1 | - | TGTGCCACGAGGAGAGCCAACACTGAAGCTTTCTTT | CATRRANTEAFF
TRBJ2-3 | TRBD2 | TRBV7-9 | - | TGTGCCAGCAGCCCCGTCCCGGCGGGGGGTAGAACAGATACGCAGTATTTT | CASSPVPAGGRTDTQYF
TRBJ2-3 | - | TRBV9 | - | TGTGCCAGCAGCGTCCAGGGGTGGAGCACAGATACGCAGTATTTT | CASSVQGWSTDTQYF
TRBJ1-1 | TRBD1 | TRBV5-4 | - | TGTGCCAGCAGCACGAGACAGGGTTTCACTGAAGCTTTCTTT | CASSTRQGFTEAFF
TRBJ1-4 | - | TRBV30 | few | TGTGCCTGGAGAAAGGTCGGGACTAATGAAAAACTGTTTTTT | CAWRKVGTNEKLFF
TRBJ2-2 | - | TRBV4-3 | - | TGCGCCAGCGGAGCCAATCGAGCCGGGGAGCTGTTTTTT | CASGANRAGELFF
TRBJ2-1 | - | TRBV4-3 | - | TGCGCCAGCAGCCAAGATTCACAACAGCGGGAGCAGTTCTTC | CASSQDSQQREQFF
TRBJ1-2 | - | TRBV6-1 | once | TGTGCCAGCACTATAACACGGCCCGGGGGTGGCTACACCTTC | CASTITRPGGGYTF
TRBJ2-7 | TRBD2 | TRBV19 | - | TGTGCCAGTAGCGGGACTAGCGGGGGCTCTAGCTCCTACGAGCAGTACTTC | CASSGTSGGSSSYEQYF
TRBJ2-3 | - | TRBV5-1 | - | TGCGCCAGCAGCTTGGGTCGCGGGAGCACAGATACGCAGTATTTT | CASSLGRGSTDTQYF
TRBJ1-2 | - | TRBV9 | - | TGTGCCAGCAGCCTACGGCCCGAGGTGTACGGCTACACCTTC | CASSLRPEVYGYTF
TRBJ1-5 | - | TRBV5-8 | few | TGTGCCAGCAGCTGGCGGGGCCAAAATCAGCCCCAGCATTTT | CASSWRGQNQPQHF
TRBJ1-1 | - | TRBV7-9 | - | TGTGCCAGCAGCTCAATTGACAGAAGTACTGAAGCTTTCTTT | CASSSIDRSTEAFF
TRBJ2-6 | - | TRBV5-1 | - | TGCGCCAGCAGCCTCCCCCCCGTTGCTGGGGCCAACGTCCTGACTTTC | CASSLPPVAGANVLTF
TRBJ1-4 | - | TRBV19 | many | TGTGCCAGTAGTTCACTGCAAAAACTGTTTTTT | CASSSLQKLFF
TRBJ2-3 | - | TRBV5-4 | - | TGTGCCAGCAGCTTGGGTTCGTGGGGCGAAGATACGCAGTATTTT | CASSLGSWGEDTQYF
TRBJ1-4 | - | TRBV30 | - | TGTGCCTGGAGTGTGGGTGGGAGGGAAAAACTGTTTTTT | CAWSVGGREKLFF
TRBJ1-4 | TRBD1 | TRBV18 | - | TGTGCCAGCTCACCCTATACGACAGGGGCCACGGAAAAACTGTTTTTT | CASSPYTTGATEKLFF